This is a list of T cell receptor beta chains from one sample in a study of shared clonotypes between healthy human individuals. Profiling relied on immunoSEQ multiplex PCR, and the TCRdb table lists in-frame clones only, not all of them. The sample includes roughly 1,000,000 clones, more than 75% of them seen just once. The sequencing input was memory CD4+ T cells from PBMCs. Receptor source: a man aged 18 to 30 in good health. Some clones in this sample may be carry-over from other donors' samples. CDR3s include the opening cysteine and the closing phenylalanine or tryptophan. D genes are given only for firm matches. Size tells how often a clone was seen (once, few, many) or the class of an expanded clone, and some rows leave it out.

V gene	clone size	D gene	J gene	CDR3 protein	CDR3 DNA
TRBV29-1	few	NA	TRBJ2-7	CSVGGVSSYEQYF	TGCAGCGTTGGAGGGGTGAGCTCCTACGAGCAGTACTTC
TRBV5-1	NA	NA	TRBJ2-1	CASSSTLARLSYNEQFF	TGCGCCAGCAGCTCGACCCTAGCGAGACTCTCCTACAATGAGCAGTTCTTC
TRBV7-2	NA	NA	TRBJ2-1	CASSLARDFTQFF	TGTGCCAGCAGCTTAGCGCGGGACTTCACGCAGTTCTTC
TRBV25-1	NA	NA	TRBJ1-3	CASMGRGWDTIYF	TGTGCCAGCATGGGGAGGGGTTGGGACACCATATATTTT
TRBV7-2	NA	TRBD1	TRBJ1-2	CASSLWAGTGQSWRHGYTF	TGTGCCAGCAGCTTATGGGCCGGGACGGGACAGTCCTGGCGACATGGCTACACCTTC
TRBV10-1	once	TRBD2	TRBJ2-5	CAPLRGGEGETQYF	TGCGCCCCCCTTAGGGGAGGGGAGGGAGAGACCCAGTACTTC
TRBV19	NA	NA	TRBJ1-5	CASSIVGGWDQPQHF	TGTGCCAGTAGTATAGTTGGGGGTTGGGATCAGCCCCAGCATTTT
TRBV9	NA	NA	TRBJ2-5	CASGIADYGTQYF	TGTGCCAGCGGAATAGCCGATTACGGGACCCAGTACTTC
TRBV7-3	NA	NA	TRBJ2-1	CASSPFRGGASYNEQFF	TGTGCCAGCAGCCCCTTTCGTGGAGGGGCCTCCTACAATGAGCAGTTCTTC
TRBV6-1	NA	NA	TRBJ2-2	CASRPDRPNTGELFF	TGTGCCAGCAGACCTGACAGACCGAACACCGGGGAGCTGTTTTTT
TRBV5-1	few	NA	TRBJ2-7	CASSFTGSHEQYF	TGCGCCAGCAGCTTTACAGGATCCCACGAGCAGTACTTC
TRBV19	once	TRBD1	TRBJ1-5	CASSPRQGSNQPQHF	TGTGCCAGTAGCCCACGACAGGGGAGCAATCAGCCCCAGCATTTT
TRBV11-2	NA	TRBD2	TRBJ2-1	CASSVAGVPYNEQFF	TGTGCCAGCAGCGTAGCGGGAGTCCCCTACAATGAGCAGTTCTTC
TRBV27	NA	NA	TRBJ1-3	CASSRRNTIYF	TGTGCCAGCAGTCGTAGAAACACCATATATTTT
TRBV18	NA	NA	TRBJ2-7	CASSPQAGRDYEQYF	TGTGCCAGCTCACCTCAAGCAGGACGGGACTACGAGCAGTACTTC